This T cell receptor beta chain was found in a study of CD8+ T cells in alopecia areata. There are a few counts of this clone. Extracted RNA was reverse transcribed, and the resulting cDNA served as sequencing template. Produced via immunoSEQ multiplex PCR; TCRdb's table is partial and in-frame only. The table shows 130,000 to 150,000 clones, with about half occurring only once. Germline V gene sequence: CDR1 SGHRS, CDR2 YFSETQ. The V end was cut by 1 base, the J end by 6 bases, with 8 bases between. The CDR3 runs 13 residues. This specimen consisted of CD4+ T cells sorted from blood, obtained at week 0. This TCR came from a human donor with alopecia areata. The gene calls are TRBV5-1 and TRBJ2-4; the D gene is possibly TRBD1 (5 bases). This CDR3 reads CASSLITGNIQYF. In nucleotides, the CDR3 is TGCGCCAGCAGCTTGATTACAGGAAACATTCAGTACTTC.